This TCR beta chain was sequenced during a study of spatial heterogeneity in lung cancer (dated by TCRdb to the late 2010s). For the study in its entirety: The donors were 60 to 80 patients from the lung TRACERx cohort who had early-stage, untreated non-small cell lung cancer. Follow-up PBMC samples were sequenced whenever available, with the median time to follow-up being approximately two years after resection. Beta-chain transcripts were consistently detected in greater numbers than alpha-chain transcripts, which likely reflected higher beta-chain transcript abundance. In the raw uncorrected reads, each unique combination of TCR and UMI appeared more than ten times on average. In non-small cell lung cancer, the study made a quantitative comparison of TCR alpha and beta repertoires among multiple tumor regions, matched nontumor lung and blood. The study linked features of the TCR repertoire to counts of nonsynonymous mutations, which were determined by whole-exome sequencing of tumor tissue. Both alpha and beta chains were TCR-sequenced in 210 or so tumor regions, roughly 70 matched nontumor lung samples and around 54 PBMC samples obtained at surgery.

The intended sense of this specimen's time point label: blood at routine non-recurrence follow-up after resection. Without any cell sorting, TCR sequencing was performed on whole RNA extracted either from tumor and nontumor lung tissue or from cryopreserved PBMC samples. Only patients for whom sufficient RNA was available from at least two tumor regions were selected for TCR sequencing. From the germline V gene, CDR1 is SGDLS and CDR2 is YYNGEE. Germline trimming: 0 bases from V, 4 bases from J; junction bases outside gene matches: 12. Including cysteine and phenylalanine, the CDR3 has 18 amino acids. Only CDR3 DNA remains: 54 bases, in frame from the first base. The library was prepared using 5' RACE. These reads were obtained on a NextSeq 500. To allow correction of PCR and sequencing errors, the TCR library protocol tagged every TCR cDNA molecule with a unique molecular identifier. Under the source paper's analysis protocol: TCR identification, UMI-based error correction and CDR3 extraction were performed with Decombinator tools. TCRs above a frequency of 2 per 1,000, corresponding to the top 1% of the tumor frequency distribution, were defined as expanded. Renyi diversity was computed with the R vegan package after each repertoire had been subsampled 100 times to 5,000 TCRs. CDR3 similarity networks were built from amino acid triplet string-kernel similarity, connecting CDR3s with pairwise similarity above 0.82. TCRdb passed the public sequencing reads through fastp at Q25 and MiXCR, retaining productive beta sequences. Identical CDR3 proteins give one entry, which carries the most common genes and DNA. TCRdb's processing, not the authors', yielded these V and J calls. The sample contains roughly 120,000 distinct CDR3 sequences, 12% of them found a single time. Roughly 15% of the sample lies in the top ten.

At least ten counts were recorded for this clonotype. Its antigen is still unknown. No base qualities exist here, and no much larger clone lies one base off it. Study-wide conclusions, independent of this receptor: Comparisons of baseline and follow-up blood repertoires included only about 15 patients. Ubiquitous expanded tumor TCRs were found in blood more often at tumor resection than at routine follow-up. Additional single-cell paired TCR alpha and beta sequencing was considered necessary to confirm, at a functional level, the hypothesis that regional TCRs recognize regional mutations.

The chain joins TRBV9 to TRBJ2-3; TRBD1 matches 9 bases in the middle. The source was PBMCs, collected at follow-up. This TCR was recovered from a male donor with early-stage non-small cell lung cancer. CDR3 loop: CASSVGWGRGTGSDTQYF. The nucleotide sequence reads TGTGCCAGCAGCGTAGGATGGGGAAGAGGGACAGGGTCAGATACGCAGTATTTT.